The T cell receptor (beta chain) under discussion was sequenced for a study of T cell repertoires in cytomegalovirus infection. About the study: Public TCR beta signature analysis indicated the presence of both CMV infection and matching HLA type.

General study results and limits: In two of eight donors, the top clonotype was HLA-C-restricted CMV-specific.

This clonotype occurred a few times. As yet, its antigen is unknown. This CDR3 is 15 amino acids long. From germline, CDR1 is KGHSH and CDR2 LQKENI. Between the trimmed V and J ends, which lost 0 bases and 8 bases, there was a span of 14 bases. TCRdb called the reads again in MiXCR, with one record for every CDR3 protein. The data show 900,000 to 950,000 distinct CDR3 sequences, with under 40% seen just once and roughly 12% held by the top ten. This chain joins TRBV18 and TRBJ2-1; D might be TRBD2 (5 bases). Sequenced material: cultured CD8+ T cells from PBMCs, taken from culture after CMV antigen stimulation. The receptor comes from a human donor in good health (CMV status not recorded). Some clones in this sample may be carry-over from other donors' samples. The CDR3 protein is CASSPPESFGDEQFF. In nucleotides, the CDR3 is TGTGCCAGCTCACCACCGGAGTCATTCGGGGATGAGCAGTTCTTC.